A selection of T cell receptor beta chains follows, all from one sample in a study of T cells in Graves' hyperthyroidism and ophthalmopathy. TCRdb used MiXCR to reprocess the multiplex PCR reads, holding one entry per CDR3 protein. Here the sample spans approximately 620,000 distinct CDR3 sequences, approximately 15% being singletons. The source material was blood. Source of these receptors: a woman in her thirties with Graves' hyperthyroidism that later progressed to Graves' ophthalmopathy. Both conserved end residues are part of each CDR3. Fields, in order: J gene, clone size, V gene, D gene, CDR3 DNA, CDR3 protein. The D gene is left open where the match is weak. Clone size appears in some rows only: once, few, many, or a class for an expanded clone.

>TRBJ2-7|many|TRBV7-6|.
TGTGCCAGCAGCCCCCGACAGGTCGTGGGATACGAGCAGTACTTC
CASSPRQVVGYEQYF
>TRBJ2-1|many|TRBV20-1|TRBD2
TGCAGTGCTAAGGAGCGCGGGGGTTCCAGATACAATGAGCAGTTCTTC
CSAKERGGSRYNEQFF
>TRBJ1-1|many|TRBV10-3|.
TGTGCCATCAGTGAGTCTCAGGACACTGAAGCTTTCTTT
CAISESQDTEAFF
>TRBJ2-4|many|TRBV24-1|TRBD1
TGTGCCACCAGTGTCGGACAGGGCCAAGCCCCAGATCTTTTTAAAAACATTCAGTACTTC
CATSVGQGQAPDLFKNIQYF
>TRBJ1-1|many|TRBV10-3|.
TGTGCCCTCCGGTCAACGGCGAACACTGAAGCTTTCTTT
CALRSTANTEAFF
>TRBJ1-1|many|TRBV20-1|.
TGCAGTGCTAGGAGGAGCACTGAAGCTTTCTTT
CSARRSTEAFF
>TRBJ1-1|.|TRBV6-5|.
TGTGCCAGCAGTTACCGGAGCGGTGAAGCTTTCTTT
CASSYRSGEAFF
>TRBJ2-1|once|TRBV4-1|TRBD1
TGCGCCAGCAGAATCGCAGGGGGCAATGAGCAGTTCTTC
CASRIAGGNEQFF
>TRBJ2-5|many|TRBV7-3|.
TGTGCCAGCAGTTCACAGGGAGGGGAGACCCAGTACTTC
CASSSQGGETQYF
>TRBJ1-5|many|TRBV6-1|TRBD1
TGTGCCAGCAGTGAAACTGCTAGGACAGGGGATCAGCCCCAGCATTTT
CASSETARTGDQPQHF
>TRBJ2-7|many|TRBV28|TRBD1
TGTGCCAGCAGTCCGAACCTGACAGGGGGTTACGAGCAGTACTTC
CASSPNLTGGYEQYF
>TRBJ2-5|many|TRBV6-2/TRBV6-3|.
TGTGCCAGCAGTCCCCGGGACGGGGCCCAAGAGACCCAGTACTTC
CASSPRDGAQETQYF
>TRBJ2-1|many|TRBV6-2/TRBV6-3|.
TGTGCCACCAGGGGCGGGGCCTACAATGAGCAGTTCTTC
CATRGGAYNEQFF
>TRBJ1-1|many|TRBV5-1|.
TGCGCCAGCAGCTTGGCCGCGGGGGGAACTGAAGCTTTCTTT
CASSLAAGGTEAFF
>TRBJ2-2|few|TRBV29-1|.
TGCAGCGCCCTCCCCTGGGGTGCCACCGGGGAGCTGTTTTTT
CSALPWGATGELFF
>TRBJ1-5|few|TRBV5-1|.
TGCGCCAGCAGCCCCGGGACCGTAGATGAGCCCCAGCATTTT
CASSPGTVDEPQHF
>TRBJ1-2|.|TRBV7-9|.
TGTGCCAGCAGCCCCCTGACCCCGGCGGGGAGTGGCTACACCTTC
CASSPLTPAGSGYTF
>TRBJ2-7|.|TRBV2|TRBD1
TGTGCCAGCAGTGACGACAGGGGAGCGTACTTC
CASSDDRGAYF
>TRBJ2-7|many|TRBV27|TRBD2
TGTGCCAGCAGTTTAGCGGGAGTAGGTTACGAGCAGTACTTC
CASSLAGVGYEQYF
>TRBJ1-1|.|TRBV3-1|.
TGTGCCAGCAGCCCCAGGGATTCCACTGAAGCTTTCTTT
CASSPRDSTEAFF
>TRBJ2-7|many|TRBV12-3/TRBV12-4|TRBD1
TGTGCCAGCAGTTCGGGACAGACCTACGAGCAGTACTTC
CASSSGQTYEQYF
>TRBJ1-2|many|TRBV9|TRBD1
TGTGCCAGCAGCGCATCAACAGGGGGCCCATATGGCTACACCTTC
CASSASTGGPYGYTF
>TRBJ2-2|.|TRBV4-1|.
TGCGCCAGCATGGACAGACGGAGCACCGGGGAGCTGTTTTTT
CASMDRRSTGELFF
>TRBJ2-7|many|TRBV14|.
TGTGCCAGCAGCCCGAACAGGGCTACCTACGAGCAGTACTTC
CASSPNRATYEQYF
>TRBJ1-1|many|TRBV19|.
TGTGCCAGTAGTCTCCAGGGGAGGGCTGAAGCTTTCTTT
CASSLQGRAEAFF
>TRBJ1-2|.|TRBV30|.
TGTGCCTGGAGTGTAGGGGGGGCTAACTATGGCTACACCTTC
CAWSVGGANYGYTF
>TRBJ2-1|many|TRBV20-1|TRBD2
TGCAGTGCTACCGGACTAGCGGGAGGGCTGGGAGACAATGAGCAGTTCTTC
CSATGLAGGLGDNEQFF
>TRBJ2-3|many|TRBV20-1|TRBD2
TGCAGTGCTAGAGGTTACGGACTAGCGGGAGGGCAAGATACGCAGTATTTT
CSARGYGLAGGQDTQYF
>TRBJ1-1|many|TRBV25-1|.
TGTGCCATTTCCGGCGTAAAGGCTGAAGCTTTCTTT
CAISGVKAEAFF
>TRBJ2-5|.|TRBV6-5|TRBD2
TGTGCCAGCAGTTACTCGAGGGCCGCGGGGGACCAAGAGACCCAGTACTTC
CASSYSRAAGDQETQYF
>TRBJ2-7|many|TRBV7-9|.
TGTGCCAGCAGCTTGGGCCCGACAGACAGCTCCTACGAGCAGTACTTC
CASSLGPTDSSYEQYF
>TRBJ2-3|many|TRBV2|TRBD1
TGTGCCAGCAGGATTCGGACAGGGGGTCTTGACACAGATACGCAGTATTTT
CASRIRTGGLDTDTQYF
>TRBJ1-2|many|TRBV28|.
TGTGCCAGCATCCAGGGGCGTGTGGGTGGCTACACCTTC
CASIQGRVGGYTF
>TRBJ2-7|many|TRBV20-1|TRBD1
TGCAGTGCTAGAGATCCTGTAAGCGGGACAGGGTCCTACGAGCAGTACTTC
CSARDPVSGTGSYEQYF
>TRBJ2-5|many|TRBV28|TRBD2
TGTGCCAGCAGTTTTAGCGGGAGGGCGGGAGAGACCCAGTACTTC
CASSFSGRAGETQYF
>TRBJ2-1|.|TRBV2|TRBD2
TGTGCCAGCAGTGCTACCGGACTAGCGGAGGTCAACAATGAGCAGTTCTTC
CASSATGLAEVNNEQFF
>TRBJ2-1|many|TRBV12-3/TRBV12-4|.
TGTGCCAGCTGTTATACGGGTTCCTACAATGAGCAGTTCTTC
CASCYTGSYNEQFF
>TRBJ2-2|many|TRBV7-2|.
TGTGCCAGCAGCCAACACCAGGGGGGGACCGGGGAGCTGTTTTTT
CASSQHQGGTGELFF
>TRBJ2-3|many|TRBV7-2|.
TGTGCCAGCAGCCGCGAGGGCACAGTCCCCTGGGATACGCAGTATTTT
CASSREGTVPWDTQYF